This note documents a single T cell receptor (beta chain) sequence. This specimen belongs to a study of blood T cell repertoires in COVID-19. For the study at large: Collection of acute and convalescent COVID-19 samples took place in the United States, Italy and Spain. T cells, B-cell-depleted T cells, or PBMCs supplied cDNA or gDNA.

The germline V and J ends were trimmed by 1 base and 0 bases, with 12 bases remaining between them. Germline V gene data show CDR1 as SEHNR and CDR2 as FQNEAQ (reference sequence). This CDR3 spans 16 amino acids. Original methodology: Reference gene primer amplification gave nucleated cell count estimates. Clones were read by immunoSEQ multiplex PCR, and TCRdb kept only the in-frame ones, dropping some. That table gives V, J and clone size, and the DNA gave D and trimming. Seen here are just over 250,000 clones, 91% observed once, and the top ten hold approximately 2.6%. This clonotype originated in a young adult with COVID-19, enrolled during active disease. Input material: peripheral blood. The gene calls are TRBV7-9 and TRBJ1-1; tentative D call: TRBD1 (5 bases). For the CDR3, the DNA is TGTGCCAGCAGCTTAGGCAGGGCGGGAATGAACACTGAAGCTTTCTTT. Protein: CASSLGRAGMNTEAFF.